This T cell receptor beta chain was obtained from a study of blood T cell repertoires in COVID-19. About the research overall: Acute and convalescent COVID-19 samples came from the United States, Italy and Spain.

In the source study's methods: Using reference gene primer amplification, nucleated cell counts were estimated. Assay: immunoSEQ multiplex PCR; the TCRdb copy retains only in-frame clones and omits some. The DNA gave D and trimming, while V, J and clone size come from that table. The sample lists some 70,000 clones, 70% to 85% occurring once. The CDR3 loop spans 17 amino acids. The germline V gene has CDR1 SGHTA and CDR2 FQGNSA. The V and J ends lost 3 bases and 9 bases, in that order; junction bases with no gene match: 10. The sample was peripheral blood. The chain links TRBV7-2 to TRBJ2-1, with 14 bases that match TRBD2. This receptor was identified in a woman in her sixties with acute or convalescent COVID-19. CDR3 bases: TGTGCCAGCAGCTTGATTCCGGGACTAGCGGGAGTGTCTGAGCAGTTCTTC. This codes for CASSLIPGLAGVSEQFF.